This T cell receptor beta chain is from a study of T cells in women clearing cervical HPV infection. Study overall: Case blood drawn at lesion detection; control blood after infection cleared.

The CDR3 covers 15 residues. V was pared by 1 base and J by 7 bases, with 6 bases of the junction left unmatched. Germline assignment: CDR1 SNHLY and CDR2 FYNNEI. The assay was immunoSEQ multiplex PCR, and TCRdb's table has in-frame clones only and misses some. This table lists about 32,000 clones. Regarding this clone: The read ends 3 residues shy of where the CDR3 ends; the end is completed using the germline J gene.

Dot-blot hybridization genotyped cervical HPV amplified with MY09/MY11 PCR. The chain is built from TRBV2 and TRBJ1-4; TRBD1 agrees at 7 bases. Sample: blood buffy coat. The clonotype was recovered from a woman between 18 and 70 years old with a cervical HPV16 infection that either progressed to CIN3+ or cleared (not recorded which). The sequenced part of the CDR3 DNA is TGTGCCAGCAGTGAAGGGGCAGGGGGAAGTGAAAAA. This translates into CASSEGAGGSEK. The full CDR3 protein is CASSEGAGGSEKLFF. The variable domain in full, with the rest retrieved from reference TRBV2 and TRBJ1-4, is EPEVTQTPSHQVTQMGQEVILRCVPISNHLYFYWYRQILGQKVEFLVSFYNNEISEKSEIFDDQFSVERPDGSNFTLKIRSTKLEDSAMYFCASSEGAGGSEKLFFGSGTQLSVL.